The 24 T cell receptor beta chains below were found in one sample sequenced in a study of cytomegalovirus exposure and HLA in healthy donors. Using immunoSEQ multiplex PCR, the repertoire was profiled, and TCRdb retains in-frame clones only, with some absent. Of 85,000 to 90,000 clones listed, 95% to 98% were seen once; the top ten hold about 0.8%. The sequencing sample was made of PBMCs. These receptors all come from a young man in good health and CMV-seronegative.

V gene TRBV4-3 combines with J gene TRBJ2-4, with D perhaps TRBD2 (5 bases). Trimming pared 0 bases from V and 4 bases from J, leaving 13 bases between. The CDR3 length is 16 residues. Germline V CDR1 and CDR2: LGHNA, YSLEER. The CDR3 region is CASSQDSVEGKNIQYF. As DNA, the CDR3 is TGCGCCAGCAGCCAAGACTCCGTTGAGGGAAAAAACATTCAGTACTTC.

The V gene is TRBV6-5, the J gene TRBJ1-1; TRBD1 aligns across 8 bases. J gave up 5 bases and V 6 bases, and 5 bases lay outside the gene matches. The V gene's germline CDR1 is MNHEY and CDR2 SVGAGI. This CDR3 region has 13 residues. The CDR3: CASSRGPGTEAFF. In DNA form, the CDR3 reads TGTGCCAGCAGCAGGGGGCCAGGGACTGAAGCTTTCTTT.

The CDR3: CASSLEGRAITGELFF. CDR3 bases: TGTGCCAGCAGCTTAGAGGGCAGGGCGATTACCGGGGAGCTGTTTTTT. The chain employs TRBV11-3 and TRBJ2-2; D possibly corresponds to TRBD1 (5 bases). CDR3 length equals 16 residues. Per the germline V gene, CDR1 is SGHNT and CDR2 is YENEEA. The V end was cut by 0 bases, the J end by 5 bases, with 13 bases between.

V usage is TRBV6-1 and J usage is TRBJ1-4, with 7 nucleotides matching TRBD1. The CDR3 extends over 14 amino acids. V gave up 6 bases and J gave up 3 bases; unmatched junction bases: 4. Looked up from germline, CDR1 is MNHNS and CDR2 is SASEGT. CDR3 region: CASRMGQPNEKLFF. In DNA form, the CDR3 reads TGTGCCAGCAGGATGGGACAGCCTAATGAAAAACTGTTTTTT.

The rearrangement uses TRBV19 and TRBJ1-4; D gene ambiguous. The V end lost 7 bases, the J end lost 8 bases, and 11 bases lay between the germline ends. The CDR3 loop spans 12 amino acids. The germline V gene encodes CDR1 LNHDA and CDR2 SQIVND (reference sequence). The CDR3, as DNA: TGTGCCAGTACGATTCGCGGAGAAAAACTGTTTTTT. It encodes CASTIRGEKLFF.

The gene calls are TRBV18 and TRBJ1-2; 7 nucleotides match TRBD1. There are 16 residues in the CDR3. CDR1 KGHSH and CDR2 LQKENI come from the germline V gene. V shed 3 bases and J 6 bases; nucleotides not matched to a gene: 13. The DNA for the CDR3 is TGTGCCAGCTCACCGCGGTCAGGGGGAGAGTTGAATGGCTACACCTTC. Amino acid sequence: CASSPRSGGELNGYTF.

The V gene is TRBV15, the J gene TRBJ2-3; 8 bases are a match to TRBD2. The CDR3 sequence is 15 residues long. Looked up from germline, CDR1 is LNHNV and CDR2 is YYDKDF (reference sequence). The V segment lost 4 bases and the J segment 2 bases; nucleotides outside the gene matches: 5. CDR3 residues: CATSNISGNTDTQYF. DNA of the CDR3: TGTGCCACCAGCAATATTAGCGGGAACACAGATACGCAGTATTTT.

In this sample, this clone turned up a few times. The chain uses TRBV27 and TRBJ1-2, with 7 bases lining up with TRBD1. V shed 5 bases, J shed 10 bases, and the junction held 10 bases outside the gene matches. CDR3 size: 13 residues. In germline, CDR1 is MNHEY, CDR2 SMNVEV (reference sequence). CDR3 residues: CASSPLQGLTYTF. As DNA, the CDR3 is TGTGCCAGCAGTCCCCTACAGGGGTTGACCTACACCTTC.

The chain links TRBV28 to TRBJ1-1; 9 nucleotides match TRBD1. V shed 6 bases and J 3 bases; nucleotides not matched to a gene: 14. This CDR3 has 17 amino acids. CDR1 is MDHEN and CDR2 is SYDVKM in the germline V gene. The CDR3 DNA sequence: TGTGCCAGCAGCCGGTACCGGGACAGGGATTTGTACACTGAAGCTTTCTTT. Its protein is CASSRYRDRDLYTEAFF.

The V call is TRBV2, the J call TRBJ1-2; 7 bases align to TRBD1. The J segment lost 4 bases and the V segment lost 9 bases, leaving 11 bases of the junction unmatched. Germline V CDR1 and CDR2: SNHLY, FYNNEI. The CDR3 spans 14 residues. CDR3: CARAPTTGTYGYTF. The CDR3 bases are TGTGCCAGGGCCCCTACGACAGGGACCTATGGCTACACCTTC.

The chain carries TRBV5-8 and TRBJ2-3; no clear D. Trimming shortened V by 0 bases and J by 0 bases, and 5 bases separated the two germline ends. The CDR3 covers 14 residues. Per the germline V gene, CDR1 is SGHTS and CDR2 is YDEGEE. In DNA form, the CDR3 reads TGTGCCAGCAGCTTGGCCCCTAGCACAGATACGCAGTATTTT. Translated: CASSLAPSTDTQYF.

The rearrangement links TRBV10-3 to TRBJ1-5, with D unresolved. Trimming pared 0 bases from V and 0 bases from J, leaving 12 bases between. The CDR3 totals 17 residues. Germline V CDR1 and CDR2: ENHRY, SYGVKD. The chain's CDR3 is CAISESRGSNSNQPQHF. DNA of the CDR3: TGTGCCATCAGTGAGTCGAGAGGGTCTAATAGCAATCAGCCCCAGCATTTT.

The rearrangement joins TRBV15 to TRBJ2-7, with D tentatively TRBD1 (5 bases). V was clipped by 0 bases and J by 6 bases, with 9 bases between them. Germline V gene data show CDR1 as LNHNV and CDR2 as YYDKDF (reference sequence). The CDR3 totals 13 residues. The CDR3 is CATSRDTRAEQYV. The CDR3 DNA follows: TGTGCCACCAGCAGAGATACCAGGGCCGAGCAGTACGTC.

The J gene is TRBJ1-1, the V gene TRBV27; D may be TRBD1 (5 bases). The CDR3 spans 14 residues. CDR1 and CDR2 (germline): MNHEY, SMNVEV (reference sequence). V lost 7 bases and J lost 3, with 15 bases in between. The CDR3 bases are TGTGCCAGCACCTCAGGAGGGGACTACACTGAAGCTTTCTTT. Translation gives CASTSGGDYTEAFF.

V usage is TRBV9 and J usage is TRBJ1-1; D unclear. CDR3 size: 13 residues. Germline CDR1 is SGDLS and CDR2 is YYNGEE. The germline V and J ends were trimmed by 4 bases and 4 bases, with 11 bases remaining between them. The CDR3 loop reads CASSTTSGTEAFF. In DNA form, the CDR3 reads TGTGCCAGCAGCACCACTTCCGGCACTGAAGCTTTCTTT. The whole variable domain, remainder taken from reference TRBV9 and TRBJ1-1, is DSGVTQTPKHLITATGQRVTLRCSPRSGDLSVYWYQQSLDQGLQFLIQYYNGEERAKGNILERFSAQQFPDLHSELNLSSLELGDSALYFCASSTTSGTEAFFGQGTRLTVV.

V and J are TRBV19 and TRBJ2-1; 8 bases are shared with TRBD2. There are 17 residues in the CDR3. Germline values: CDR1 LNHDA, CDR2 SQIVND (reference sequence). V dropped 4 bases and J dropped 4; count of bases not matched to a gene: 12. The CDR3 sequence: CASSTRGERGLYNEQFF. DNA of the CDR3: TGTGCCAGTAGTACCCGGGGGGAGCGGGGGTTATACAATGAGCAGTTCTTC.

The CDR3 coding sequence is TGCGCCAGCAGCCCTCTGGGACAGGCGGCGAACACTGAAGCTTTCTTT. It encodes CASSPLGQAANTEAFF. This chain links TRBV4-1 with TRBJ1-1; 8 bases are a match to TRBD1. V trimming: 4 bases; J trimming: 1 base; junction bases outside the gene matches: 8. Germline CDR1 is MGHRA and CDR2 is YSYEKL. The CDR3 covers 16 residues.

CDR3 DNA: TGTGCCAGTAGTATTGGGGGGACTAATGAAAAACTGTTTTTT. This codes for CASSIGGTNEKLFF. The V and J genes are TRBV19 and TRBJ1-4; a possible D gene is TRBD1 (5 bases). This CDR3 comprises 14 residues. V was trimmed by 3 bases and J by 2 bases, leaving 7 bases between them. Germline assignment: CDR1 LNHDA and CDR2 SQIVND (reference sequence).

The count of this clone is one. V usage is TRBV6-5 and J usage is TRBJ2-2; 8 bases match TRBD2. Germline CDR1 MNHEY, CDR2 SVGAGI. The V gene end was trimmed by 0 bases and the J gene end by 6 bases; junction bases not matched to a gene: 6. The CDR3 extends over 16 amino acids. The CDR3 nucleotides are TGTGCCAGCAGTTACTCGAAGCGGGAGTTGGCCGGGGAGCTGTTTTTT. Protein product: CASSYSKRELAGELFF.

The J gene is TRBJ1-5, the V gene TRBV7-9, with 8 positions matching TRBD1. Germline assignment: CDR1 SEHNR and CDR2 FQNEAQ (reference sequence). V dropped 5 bases and J dropped 2; count of bases not matched to a gene: 5. The CDR3 runs to 15 residues. CDR3 amino acids: CASSLTGDGNQPQHF. For the CDR3, the DNA is TGTGCCAGCAGCCTGACAGGGGATGGCAATCAGCCCCAGCATTTT.

V and J are TRBV27 and TRBJ1-4; a weak D match, TRBD1 (5 bases). V was shortened by 0 bases and J by 8 bases, with 13 bases between the two germline ends. This CDR3 contains 15 residues. Germline assignment: CDR1 MNHEY and CDR2 SMNVEV (reference sequence). Here the CDR3 DNA reads TGTGCCAGCAGTTTATCCTGGGACTCCGGGGAAAAACTGTTTTTT. It encodes CASSLSWDSGEKLFF.

The chain couples TRBV30 to TRBJ2-1; TRBD1 might be the D (6 bases). CDR3 length: 15 residues. Germline V gene data show CDR1 as GTSNPN and CDR2 as SVGIG (reference sequence). Trimming shortened V by 2 bases and J by 11 bases, and 22 bases separated the two germline ends. CDR3: CAWSRWDKYNEQQFF. As DNA, the CDR3 is TGTGCCTGGAGTCGGTGGGACAAGTACAATGAGCAGCAGTTCTTC.

The chain is built from TRBV11-2 and TRBJ2-1; 7 nucleotides line up with TRBD2. Germline trimming cut 1 base from V and 3 bases from J; bases unmatched to any gene: 3. CDR1 and CDR2 (germline): SGHAT, FQNNGV. This CDR3 region has 15 residues. The CDR3, as DNA: TGTGCCAGCAGCTTAGGCGGGGGAGGCTACAATGAGCAGTTCTTC. Translated: CASSLGGGGYNEQFF.

CDR3 sequence reads: CASSPDRGNQPQHF. The CDR3 region has the DNA TGTGCCAGTAGTCCGGACAGGGGAAATCAGCCCCAGCATTTT. The gene calls are TRBV19 and TRBJ1-5; 9 bases agree with TRBD1. Germline CDR1 reads LNHDA; CDR2 reads SQIVND (reference sequence). The CDR3 is 14 residues long. Losses at the gene ends were 5 bases for V and 4 bases for J; bases not matched to a gene: 3.